Listed below are T cell receptor beta chains from one sample, sequenced in a study of graft-versus-host responses after intestinal transplantation. Antigen specificity for these receptors is unknown. Libraries were prepared by immunoSEQ multiplex PCR; TCRdb keeps only in-frame clonotypes and omits some of them. The table lists 80,000 to 95,000 clones, over 80% of them singletons. The sample consisted of unstimulated CD8+ T cells sorted from spleen or lymph node cells, taken before intestinal transplant. The receptors come from a human donor who received an intestinal transplant. Both conserved end residues are trimmed from each CDR3. Each record gives: V gene, D gene, J gene, CDR3 length, CDR3 protein. The D gene is left open where the match is weak.

v_gene: TRBV19
d_gene: TRBD2
j_gene: TRBJ2-1
len: 13
CDR3aa: ASSRLADSYNEQF

v_gene: TRBV10-3
d_gene: .
j_gene: TRBJ2-3
len: 13
CDR3aa: ATVNREPPGDTQY

v_gene: TRBV2
d_gene: TRBD1
j_gene: TRBJ1-1
len: 12
CDR3aa: ASTQGGMNTEAF

v_gene: TRBV6-5
d_gene: TRBD2
j_gene: TRBJ2-1
len: 12
CDR3aa: ASSYSREGHEQF

v_gene: TRBV10-3
d_gene: .
j_gene: TRBJ2-5
len: 11
CDR3aa: AISGGGQETQY

v_gene: TRBV5-1
d_gene: TRBD2
j_gene: TRBJ2-3
len: 14
CDR3aa: ASSLTGYSGGHTQY

v_gene: TRBV19
d_gene: TRBD2
j_gene: TRBJ2-7
len: 9
CDR3aa: ASSVGGEQY

v_gene: TRBV6-5
d_gene: .
j_gene: TRBJ2-3
len: 12
CDR3aa: ASSYSTGADTQY

v_gene: TRBV14
d_gene: .
j_gene: TRBJ2-5
len: 12
CDR3aa: ASSQELWRETQY

v_gene: TRBV6-5
d_gene: TRBD1
j_gene: TRBJ2-7
len: 10
CDR3aa: ASSSQGDEQY

v_gene: TRBV5-5
d_gene: .
j_gene: TRBJ1-3
len: 13
CDR3aa: ASGGGSSSGNTIY

v_gene: TRBV7-9
d_gene: .
j_gene: TRBJ1-1
len: 11
CDR3aa: ASSLGGRTEAF

v_gene: TRBV6-6
d_gene: TRBD2
j_gene: TRBJ2-1
len: 11
CDR3aa: ASNQPGLAEQF

v_gene: TRBV5-4
d_gene: .
j_gene: TRBJ1-1
len: 11
CDR3aa: ASSPGVGTEAF

v_gene: TRBV7-9
d_gene: .
j_gene: TRBJ2-7
len: 12
CDR3aa: ASSLAHLGYEQY

v_gene: TRBV28
d_gene: .
j_gene: TRBJ2-3
len: 13
CDR3aa: ASRPSAALADTQY

v_gene: TRBV11-2
d_gene: .
j_gene: TRBJ2-3
len: 14
CDR3aa: ASSLDTDRVTDTQY

v_gene: TRBV28
d_gene: .
j_gene: TRBJ1-2
len: 15
CDR3aa: ASSPVGRGTWDYGYT

v_gene: TRBV5-1
d_gene: .
j_gene: TRBJ2-3
len: 10
CDR3aa: ASTARGGTQY

v_gene: TRBV15
d_gene: TRBD2
j_gene: TRBJ2-1
len: 17
CDR3aa: ATSRVRLRGVHSYNEQF

v_gene: TRBV7-9
d_gene: .
j_gene: TRBJ2-7
len: 13
CDR3aa: ASSVKETEAYEQY

v_gene: TRBV6-5
d_gene: .
j_gene: TRBJ1-1
len: 10
CDR3aa: ASSLDGTEAF

v_gene: TRBV5-1
d_gene: TRBD2
j_gene: TRBJ2-1
len: 13
CDR3aa: ASSFLAGGLNEQF

v_gene: TRBV18
d_gene: .
j_gene: TRBJ2-7
len: 9
CDR3aa: ASSQGYEQY

v_gene: TRBV27
d_gene: .
j_gene: TRBJ1-4
len: 13
CDR3aa: ASSFMGMLGEKLF

v_gene: TRBV9
d_gene: TRBD1
j_gene: TRBJ2-1
len: 13
CDR3aa: ASSVRDRGPNEQF

v_gene: TRBV5-1
d_gene: .
j_gene: TRBJ2-5
len: 17
CDR3aa: ASSLVAWVSAANQETQY

v_gene: TRBV6-4
d_gene: TRBD2
j_gene: TRBJ2-2
len: 15
CDR3aa: ASSSRAGGYNTGELF

v_gene: TRBV6-6
d_gene: .
j_gene: TRBJ2-7
len: 11
CDR3aa: ASRGLQGAEQY

v_gene: TRBV2
d_gene: TRBD1
j_gene: TRBJ1-5
len: 13
CDR3aa: ASTGTGPWNQPQH

v_gene: TRBV5-4
d_gene: .
j_gene: TRBJ2-7
len: 12
CDR3aa: ASSLWGSSYEQY

v_gene: TRBV2
d_gene: .
j_gene: TRBJ1-4
len: 12
CDR3aa: ASSSDSSNEKLF

v_gene: TRBV11-3
d_gene: .
j_gene: TRBJ2-1
len: 10
CDR3aa: ASSLGNNEQF

v_gene: TRBV12-2
d_gene: .
j_gene: TRBJ2-5
len: 16
CDR3aa: ASRSIGTSGISEETQY

v_gene: TRBV6-5
d_gene: TRBD2
j_gene: TRBJ2-5
len: 13
CDR3aa: ASSPSSGRSETQY

v_gene: TRBV11-2
d_gene: TRBD2
j_gene: TRBJ2-1
len: 10
CDR3aa: ASSLPGLEQF

v_gene: TRBV5-1
d_gene: TRBD2
j_gene: TRBJ2-5
len: 13
CDR3aa: ASSWGTSVQETQY